This section outlines one T cell receptor (beta chain) sequence together with its context. This clone was recorded once. What antigen it recognizes has not been identified. Base quality data are lacking; no much larger clone is found one base away. Trimming at the junction amounts to 7 bases on V and 1 base on J, and the germline ends lie 11 bases apart. The germline V gene (reference sequence) provides CDR1 SGHNT and CDR2 YYREEE. The CDR3 contains 13 residues, cysteine and phenylalanine counted. The entry retains the CDR3 DNA only, 39 bases that are in frame from base 1. TCRbeta CDR3 regions were amplified from genomic DNA by means of the immunoSEQ Assay, a bias-controlled multiplex PCR. In the source study's methods: The number of nucleated cells in each sample was estimated by amplification of reference gene primers within the assay. To quantify the absolute abundance of each unique TCRbeta CDR3 rearrangement, sequence reads were collapsed and filtered. Productive Simpson clonality was computed per sample as the square root of Simpson's diversity index over productive rearrangements. This is the immuneACCESS table as TCRdb keeps it, with only in-frame sequences that have V and J called. A part of the clones is gone; compared with another copy, unresolved V genes explain less than half, and the rest is unexplained. V and J calls and clone size follow that table, whereas D and trimming were derived from the DNA. Here the sample has 200,000 to 250,000 clones; 85% occur a single time. The leading ten clones occupy approximately 2.4% of the sample.

The source of the sample is a study of blood T cell repertoires in COVID-19 (dated by TCRdb to between 2020 and 2021). For context, the study as a whole: The collaborator samples originated in the United States, Italy and Spain and spanned the acute and convalescent phases of COVID-19. The material from the prospective study consisted of cDNA or gDNA derived from T cells, B-cell-depleted T cells, or PBMCs. The dataset comprised deeply sampled blood TCRbeta repertoires from subjects exposed to, actively infected with, or recovered from COVID-19. The repertoires were released in a freely available public database meant as a resource for research on the immune response to SARS-CoV-2. Samples were obtained from the ongoing ImmuneRACE study (first 160 participants) and from 1,254 subjects provided by 6 global collaborators. Sample metadata almost always included a de-identified subject ID, COVID-19 status, age in years and sex. Where available, HLA class I and class II types were obtained from metadata supplied by the sample provider rather than from assay-based typing.

At one collaborating source in Seattle, patients were enrolled during active infection and were followed longitudinally through the course of disease. Each collaborating institution followed its own protocols to collect whole blood in K2EDTA tubes. For TCRbeta analysis, collaborator samples were shipped as frozen whole blood, as isolated PBMCs, or as DNA extracted from either sample type. The study at large found these results: How much clinical and demographic metadata was included differed by source and by participant, and the metadata was provided uncurated.

This receptor chain uses TRBV5-4 and TRBJ1-1; TRBD1 is a possible D gene, resting on 5 matching bases. The sequenced sample was peripheral blood. The sequence was collected from a woman in her sixties or seventies with COVID-19, enrolled during active disease. The CDR3 corresponds to CASQLTGNTEAFF. The DNA sequence is given as TGTGCCAGCCAGTTAACAGGGAACACTGAAGCTTTCTTT.